This T cell receptor beta chain was profiled in a study of identical twins. Healthy Caucasians made up all donors. The CDR3 totals 12 residues. The V gene lost 8 bases and the J gene lost 1 base, with 9 bases spanning the gap. Per the germline V gene, CDR1 is MNHEY and CDR2 is SVGEGT. Each CDR3 protein gets one entry after TCRdb re-called the 5' RACE reads with MiXCR. The data contain hundreds of thousands of distinct CDR3 sequences, 18% of them singletons. In addition, the sample was reused for a study of T cells expressing NK-cell markers. That paper states: About six donors carried dominant NKG2C+ clonotypes that made up roughly 1.0-8% of their CD8+ T cells.

This chain connects TRBV6-2 or TRBV6-3 to TRBJ2-7; no definite D call. The specimen was PBMCs. The receptor comes from a woman aged 18-35 years in good health. The CDR3 loop reads CASRSQSYEQYF. The CDR3 region has the DNA TGTGCCAGCCGGTCACAATCCTACGAGCAGTACTTC.